This T cell receptor (beta chain) was sequenced in a study of blood T cell repertoires in COVID-19. Study-level background: The samples span acute and convalescent COVID-19 from the United States, Italy and Spain.

Authors' methods: Estimated nucleated cell counts came from reference gene primer amplification. Using immunoSEQ multiplex PCR, the repertoire was profiled, and TCRdb retains in-frame clones only, with some absent. The V and J calls and clone size are taken from that table; D and trimming were inferred from the DNA. This table has more than 200,000 clones, 80% to 85% appearing once. The sequenced sample was peripheral blood. The source of this sequence is a man aged 45-65 years with active or convalescent COVID-19.

CDR3 residues: CAWRRQGFRIQYF. The CDR3 DNA sequence: TGTGCCTGGAGAAGACAGGGATTCCGCATTCAGTACTTC. V gene TRBV30 combines with J gene TRBJ2-4; TRBD1 aligns across 7 bases. Looked up from germline, CDR1 is GTSNPN and CDR2 is SVGIG (reference sequence). The length of the CDR3 is 13 residues. Trimming took 3 bases from V and 9 from J; bases not matched to a gene: 8.